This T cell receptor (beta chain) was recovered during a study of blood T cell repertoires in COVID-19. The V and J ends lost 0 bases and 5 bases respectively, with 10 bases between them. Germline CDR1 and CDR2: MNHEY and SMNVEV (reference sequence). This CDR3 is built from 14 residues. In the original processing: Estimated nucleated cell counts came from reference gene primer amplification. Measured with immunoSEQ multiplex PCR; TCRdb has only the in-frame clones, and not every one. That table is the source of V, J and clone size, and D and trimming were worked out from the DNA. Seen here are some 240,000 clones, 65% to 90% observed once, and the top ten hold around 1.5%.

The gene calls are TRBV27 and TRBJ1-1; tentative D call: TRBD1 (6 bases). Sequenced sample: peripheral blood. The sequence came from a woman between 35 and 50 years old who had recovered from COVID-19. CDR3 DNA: TGTGCCAGCAGTTTATCGATAACAGGGACTGAAGCTTTCTTT. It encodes CASSLSITGTEAFF.